This TCR beta chain was documented in a study of PD-1 blockade in classical Hodgkin lymphoma. Turning to the study itself: On a schedule of every 2 weeks, patients received nivolumab 3 mg/kg intravenously.

The data were produced by immunoSEQ multiplex PCR, yet TCRdb's version contains in-frame clones alone and is incomplete. The profile covers about 75,000 clones, with 90% to 95% appearing a single time and about 8% taken by the ten largest. Every patient was affected by relapse after autologous stem cell transplantation, while exposure to brentuximab vedotin was not uniform. V gave up 1 base and J gave up 7 bases, with 8 bases separating them. CDR3 size: 12 residues. Germline V gives CDR1 SEHNR, CDR2 FQNEAQ (reference sequence). This material consisted of peripheral blood mononuclear cells (PBMCs), taken at baseline. This TCR was sampled from a human donor with classical Hodgkin lymphoma. The chain carries TRBV7-9 and TRBJ2-7, with D unresolved. Here the CDR3 reads CASSLEGKEQYF. The CDR3 bases are TGTGCCAGCAGCTTAGAAGGTAAAGAGCAGTACTTC. The complete variable domain, with remaining parts taken from reference TRBV7-9 and TRBJ2-7, reads DTGVSQNPRHKITKRGQNVTFRCDPISEHNRLYWYRQTLGQGPEFLTYFQNEAQLEKSRLLSDRFSAERPKGSFSTLEIQRTEQGDSAMYLCASSLEGKEQYFGPGTRLTVT.